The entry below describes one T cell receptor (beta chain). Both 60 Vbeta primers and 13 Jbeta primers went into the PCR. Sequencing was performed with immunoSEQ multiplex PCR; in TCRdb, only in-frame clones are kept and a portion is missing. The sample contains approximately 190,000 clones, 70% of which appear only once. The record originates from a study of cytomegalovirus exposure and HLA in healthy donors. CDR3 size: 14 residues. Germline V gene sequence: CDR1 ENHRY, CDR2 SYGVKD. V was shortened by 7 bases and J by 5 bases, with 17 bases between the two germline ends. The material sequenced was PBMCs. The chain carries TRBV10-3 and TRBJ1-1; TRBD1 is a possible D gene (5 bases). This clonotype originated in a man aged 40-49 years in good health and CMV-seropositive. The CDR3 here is CAINRGEGRTEAFF. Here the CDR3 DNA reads TGTGCCATCAATCGGGGGGAGGGGCGAACTGAAGCTTTCTTT.